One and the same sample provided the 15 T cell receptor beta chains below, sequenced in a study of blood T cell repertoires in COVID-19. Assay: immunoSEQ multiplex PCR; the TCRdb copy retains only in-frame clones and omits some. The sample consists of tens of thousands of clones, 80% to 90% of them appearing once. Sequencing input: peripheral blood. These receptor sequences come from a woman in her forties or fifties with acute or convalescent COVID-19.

CDR3: CASSVVGSDTEAFF. In DNA, the CDR3 is TGTGCCAGCAGCGTAGTGGGGAGCGACACTGAAGCTTTCTTT. The chain links TRBV9 to TRBJ1-1; unclear D gene. The V end lost 0 bases, the J end lost 3 bases, and 9 bases lay between the germline ends. Per germline, CDR1 SGDLS and CDR2 YYNGEE. The CDR3 covers 14 residues. Full variable domain (rest looked up from reference TRBV9 and TRBJ1-1): DSGVTQTPKHLITATGQRVTLRCSPRSGDLSVYWYQQSLDQGLQFLIQYYNGEERAKGNILERFSAQQFPDLHSELNLSSLELGDSALYFCASSVVGSDTEAFFGQGTRLTVV.

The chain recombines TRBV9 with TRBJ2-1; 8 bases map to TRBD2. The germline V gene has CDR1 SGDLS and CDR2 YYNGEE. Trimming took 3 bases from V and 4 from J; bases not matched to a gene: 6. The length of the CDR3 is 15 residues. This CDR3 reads CASSEGSGTYNEQFF. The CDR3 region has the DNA TGTGCCAGCAGCGAGGGTAGCGGGACTTACAATGAGCAGTTCTTC.

CDR3 loop: CASSLAVATEAFF. Written as DNA, the CDR3 is TGTGCCAGCAGCTTAGCGGTAGCCACTGAAGCTTTCTTT. The rearrangement joins TRBV11-1 to TRBJ1-1; D gene unclear. The ends were cut back, 0 bases at V and 4 bases at J, with 6 bases in the middle. The CDR3 length is 13 residues. Germline CDR1 and CDR2: SGHAT and FQDESV (reference sequence).

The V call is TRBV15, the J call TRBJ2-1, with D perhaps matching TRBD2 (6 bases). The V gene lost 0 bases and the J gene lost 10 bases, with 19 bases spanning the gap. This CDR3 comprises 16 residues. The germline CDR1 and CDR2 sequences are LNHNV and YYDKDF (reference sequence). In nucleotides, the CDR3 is TGTGCCACCAGCAGAGATCTTGCATCAAGCCGGGAGGAGCAGTTCTTC. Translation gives CATSRDLASSREEQFF.

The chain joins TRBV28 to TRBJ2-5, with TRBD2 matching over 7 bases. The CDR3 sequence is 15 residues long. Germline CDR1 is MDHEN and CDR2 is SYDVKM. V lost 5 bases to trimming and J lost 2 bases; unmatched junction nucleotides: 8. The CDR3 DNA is TGTGCCAGCAGTCGCGTCACTAGCGAACAAGAGACCCAGTACTTC. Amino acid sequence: CASSRVTSEQETQYF.

DNA for the CDR3: TGTGCCAGCATCGAGCGGGCCGGGGAGCTGTTTTTT. As protein: CASIERAGELFF. The chain employs TRBV3-1 (or the pseudogene TRBV3-2) and TRBJ2-2; D is perhaps TRBD2 (6 bases). The CDR3 length is 12 residues. CDR1 is LGHDT and CDR2 is YNNKEL in the germline V gene (reference sequence). V was pared by 7 bases and J by 6 bases, with 9 bases between.

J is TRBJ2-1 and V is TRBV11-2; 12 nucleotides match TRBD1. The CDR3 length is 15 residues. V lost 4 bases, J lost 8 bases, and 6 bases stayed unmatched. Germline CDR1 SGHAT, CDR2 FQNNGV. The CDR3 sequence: CASSSPGQGAYEQFF. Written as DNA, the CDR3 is TGTGCCAGCAGCTCTCCGGGACAGGGGGCTTATGAGCAGTTCTTC.

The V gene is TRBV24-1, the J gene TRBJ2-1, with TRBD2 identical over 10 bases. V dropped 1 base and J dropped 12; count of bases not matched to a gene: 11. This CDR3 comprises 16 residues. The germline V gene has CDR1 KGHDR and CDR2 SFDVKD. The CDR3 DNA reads TGTGCCACCAGTGATTTCTGGTCGGAGCGGGGGGGCGGGCAGTTCTTC. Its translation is CATSDFWSERGGGQFF.

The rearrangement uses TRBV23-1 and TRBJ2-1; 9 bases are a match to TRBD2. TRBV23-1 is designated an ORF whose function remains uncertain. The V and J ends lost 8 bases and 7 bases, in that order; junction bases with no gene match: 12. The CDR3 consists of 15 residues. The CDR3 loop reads CASPGASGVRNEQFF. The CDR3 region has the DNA TGCGCCAGCCCCGGGGCTAGCGGGGTTCGGAATGAGCAGTTCTTC.

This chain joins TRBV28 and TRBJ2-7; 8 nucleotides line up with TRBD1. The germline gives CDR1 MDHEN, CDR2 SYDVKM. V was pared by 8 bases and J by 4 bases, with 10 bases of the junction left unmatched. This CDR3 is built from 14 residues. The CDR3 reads CASLSRGRGYEQYF. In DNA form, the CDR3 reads TGTGCCAGCCTCTCCAGGGGGCGCGGGTACGAGCAGTACTTC.

The chain's CDR3 is CASSLYRGSYNEQFF. CDR3 DNA: TGTGCCAGCAGCCTGTATAGAGGGTCCTACAATGAGCAGTTCTTC. The chain carries TRBV5-4 and TRBJ2-1; possibly TRBD2 for D (5 bases). V lost 4 bases, J lost 1 base, and 12 bases lay in between. The CDR3 has 15 amino acids. CDR1 SGHNT and CDR2 YYREEE come from the germline V gene (reference sequence).

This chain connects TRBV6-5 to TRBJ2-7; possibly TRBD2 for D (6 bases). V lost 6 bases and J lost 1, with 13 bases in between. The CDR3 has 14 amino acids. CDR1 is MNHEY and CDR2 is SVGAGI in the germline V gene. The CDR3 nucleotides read TGTGCCAGCAGCCAGGCGGGATCTTCCTACGAGCAGTACTTC. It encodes CASSQAGSSYEQYF.

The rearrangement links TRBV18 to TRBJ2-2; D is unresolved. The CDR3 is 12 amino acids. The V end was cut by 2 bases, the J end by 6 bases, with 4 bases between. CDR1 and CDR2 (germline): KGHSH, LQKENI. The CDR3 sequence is CASSPTAGELFF. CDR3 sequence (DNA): TGTGCCAGCTCACCAACGGCCGGGGAGCTGTTTTTT.

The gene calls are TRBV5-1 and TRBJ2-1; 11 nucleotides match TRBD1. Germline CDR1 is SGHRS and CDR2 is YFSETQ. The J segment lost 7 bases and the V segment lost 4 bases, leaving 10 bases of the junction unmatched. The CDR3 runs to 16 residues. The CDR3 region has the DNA TGCGCCAGCAGCCTCAACGGACAGGGGGCAGGTAATGAGCAGTTCTTC. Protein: CASSLNGQGAGNEQFF.

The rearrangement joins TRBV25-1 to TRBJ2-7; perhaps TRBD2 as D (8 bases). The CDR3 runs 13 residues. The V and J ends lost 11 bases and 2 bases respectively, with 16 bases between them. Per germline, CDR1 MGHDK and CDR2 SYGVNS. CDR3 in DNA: TGTGCCCGGGAGGGAGGGGGCACCTACGAGCAGTACTTC. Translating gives CAREGGGTYEQYF.